A selection of T cell receptor beta chains follows, all from one sample in a study of blood T cell repertoires in COVID-19. Data came from immunoSEQ multiplex PCR; TCRdb stores just in-frame clones and leaves some out. The table shows more than 90,000 clones, with about 80% occurring only once. Sample: peripheral blood. All receptors derive from a human donor in a cohort sampled during active COVID-19. The CDR3 runs from the conserved cysteine through the conserved F or W. D genes are given only for firm matches. For some rows the clone size is stated as once, few or many, or as a class when expanded; others skip it.

DNA,CDR3,V,size,D,J
TGTGCCAGCTCAGACAGGGAAAACTATGGCTACACCTTC,CASSDRENYGYTF,TRBV18,-,TRBD1,TRBJ1-2
TGTGCCAGCTCACCATCAGGAGGCTCTGGAAACACCATATATTTT,CASSPSGGSGNTIYF,TRBV18,-,-,TRBJ1-3
TGTGCCAGCAGCTTAGCGGGAGGAACCCAAGAGACCCAGTACTTC,CASSLAGGTQETQYF,TRBV13,once,TRBD2,TRBJ2-5
TGTGCCAGCAGCTTAGCGTCGAGTAGCAATCAGCCCCAGCATTTT,CASSLASSSNQPQHF,TRBV7-2,-,-,TRBJ1-5
TGTGCCAGCAGTTACTCAGGACAGGGGGCTCAAGCTTTCTTT,CASSYSGQGAQAFF,TRBV6-5,few,TRBD1,TRBJ1-1
TGTGCCAGCAGCTTTGACAGTTCTCAGAGGGGCTACACCTTC,CASSFDSSQRGYTF,TRBV7-2,-,-,TRBJ1-2
TGCGCCAGCAGCCCTCGGCGCCGGGTTCGTGGCTACACCTTC,CASSPRRRVRGYTF,TRBV4-1,-,-,TRBJ1-2
TGCAGCTTATCGGCGGGACAGCAGTTCTTC,CSLSAGQQFF,TRBV29-1,-,-,TRBJ2-1
TGTGCCAGCAGTTTGGTAGCGGATTACGAGCAGTACTTC,CASSLVADYEQYF,TRBV27,-,-,TRBJ2-7
TGTGCCAGCAGTTCAGACAGGGCGGTTCAGCCCCAGCATTTT,CASSSDRAVQPQHF,TRBV6-5,-,TRBD1,TRBJ1-5
TGTGCCAGCAGCTTTACTAGCGGGGCTAGCACAGATACGCAGTATTTT,CASSFTSGASTDTQYF,TRBV7-2,-,TRBD2,TRBJ2-3
TGTGCCAGCAAAGGGGACACGCTCAGTCTCGATGAGCAGTTCTTC,CASKGDTLSLDEQFF,TRBV7-9,-,-,TRBJ2-1
TGTGCCAGTAGTGCCCAGACAGGGAGCACAGATACGCAGTATTTT,CASSAQTGSTDTQYF,TRBV19,-,TRBD1,TRBJ2-3
TGCAGCGGTATGACAGGGAACACTGAAGCTTTCTTT,CSGMTGNTEAFF,TRBV29-1,-,-,TRBJ1-1
TGCGCCAGCAGCCAAGTAGTGAAAACCCTGGGCGAAAAACTGTTTTTT,CASSQVVKTLGEKLFF,TRBV4-1,-,-,TRBJ1-4
TGTGCCAGCAGTACTGGGACAGAGACCAATCAGCCCCAGCATTTT,CASSTGTETNQPQHF,TRBV6-5,-,TRBD1,TRBJ1-5
TGTGCCACCAGCAGAGGTGGGGGACAGGGCTTTGAAAAACTGTTTTTT,CATSRGGGQGFEKLFF,TRBV15,medium-sized,TRBD1,TRBJ1-4
TGTGCCACCAGCAGAGAACTAGCGGGAGGAAGCGAGCAGTACTTC,CATSRELAGGSEQYF,TRBV15,few,TRBD2,TRBJ2-7
TGCGCCAGCAGCCAAGGGCCAAGACTGGTGGGAGGGCGGGGAAATGAGCAGTTCTTC,CASSQGPRLVGGRGNEQFF,TRBV4-1,once,TRBD2,TRBJ2-1
TGCGCCAGCAGCTTGGTACCCGCGGGGGGGCAGAATGAGCAGTTCTTC,CASSLVPAGGQNEQFF,TRBV5-1,-,TRBD2,TRBJ2-1
TGTGCCAGCTCATCCGACAGGGTTGGCAATCAGCCCCAGCATTTT,CASSSDRVGNQPQHF,TRBV18,-,TRBD1,TRBJ1-5
TGTGCCAGCAGCTTAGGGACTGCGATTTCCTACGAGCAGTACTTC,CASSLGTAISYEQYF,TRBV11-2,-,-,TRBJ2-7
TGTGCCAGCAGCTTAGCTCACGGGAGCTCCTACAATGAGCAGTTCTTC,CASSLAHGSSYNEQFF,TRBV7-2,-,-,TRBJ2-1
TGTGCCATCAGTGAGTCGGGACAGTCTGGAAACACCATATATTTT,CAISESGQSGNTIYF,TRBV10-3,-,TRBD1,TRBJ1-3
TGTGCCAGCAGCAAAGCGGGGAACAGGGCTGGTTCACCCCTCCACTTT,CASSKAGNRAGSPLHF,TRBV21-1,-,-,TRBJ1-6
TGTGCCACCAGCCGACAGGGGGCAAGCTATGGCTACACCTTC,CATSRQGASYGYTF,TRBV15,-,TRBD1,TRBJ1-2
TGTGCCAGCAGCGCAACCGGGGGGAGAGAGACCCAGTACTTC,CASSATGGRETQYF,TRBV6-5,-,TRBD2,TRBJ2-5
TGTGCCAGTAGTGGCCAGCGGGCCGCGTTCCACGAGCAGTACTTC,CASSGQRAAFHEQYF,TRBV19,-,-,TRBJ2-7
TGTGCCAGCAGCTACAGGGGGGAGAAAGCTTTCTTT,CASSYRGEKAFF,TRBV27,-,TRBD1,TRBJ1-1
TGTGCCAGCAGAGTGACTCCGAACACCGGGGAGCTGTTTTTT,CASRVTPNTGELFF,TRBV2,once,-,TRBJ2-2
TGTGCCAGCAGTCATAGGGGTCACACTGAAGCTTTCTTT,CASSHRGHTEAFF,TRBV25-1,-,-,TRBJ1-1
TGTGCCAGCAGCTTAGCCGGAGGGCAAAACATTCAGTACTTC,CASSLAGGQNIQYF,TRBV11-3,-,-,TRBJ2-4
TGTGCCAGTAGATTAGGGGTAGAGAGCTCCTACAATGAGCAGTTCTTC,CASRLGVESSYNEQFF,TRBV19,-,-,TRBJ2-1
TGTGCCAGCAGCTTACGGACAGGGGGACTTTCGTACACTGAAGCTTTCTTT,CASSLRTGGLSYTEAFF,TRBV13,-,TRBD1,TRBJ1-1
TGTGCCAGCAGTTACCTGCGAGGGCGAAATAATTCACCCCTCCACTTT,CASSYLRGRNNSPLHF,TRBV6-5,-,-,TRBJ1-6
TGTGCCAGCAGACAATCCGGGACAGGGAACACCGGGGAGCTGTTTTTT,CASRQSGTGNTGELFF,TRBV7-2,-,TRBD1,TRBJ2-2
TGTGCCAGCTCACCACTCCCTAGCGTAGAGACCCAGTACTTC,CASSPLPSVETQYF,TRBV18,-,-,TRBJ2-5
TGTGCCAGTAGTATAGCTTCCAACAGGAGAAATGAGCAGTTCTTC,CASSIASNRRNEQFF,TRBV19,-,-,TRBJ2-1
TGTGCCAGCAGCGGTACTGGTCTGGGAAACACCATATATTTT,CASSGTGLGNTIYF,TRBV7-9,-,-,TRBJ1-3
TGTGCCAGCAAGGTCCCGACAGCTTCCTACAATGAGCAGTTCTTC,CASKVPTASYNEQFF,TRBV28,-,-,TRBJ2-1
TGTGCCAGTAGCATGACAGGGGGCGCCGGGAACACCATATATTTT,CASSMTGGAGNTIYF,TRBV19,-,TRBD1,TRBJ1-3
TGTGCCAGCTCACCACCAGGACTAGCGGGGGCCGCCACAGATACGCAGTATTTT,CASSPPGLAGAATDTQYF,TRBV18,-,TRBD2,TRBJ2-3
TGTGCCAGCAGCGCCACTAGCGGGGACACCGGGGAGCTGTTTTTT,CASSATSGDTGELFF,TRBV9,-,TRBD2,TRBJ2-2
TGTGCCACCAGCAGAGGGGGACAGCCGAACACTGAAGCTTTCTTT,CATSRGGQPNTEAFF,TRBV15,-,TRBD1,TRBJ1-1
TGTGCCAGCAGCTCCCGGGGACAGGGGAGGAGGGACACCATATATTTT,CASSSRGQGRRDTIYF,TRBV27,-,TRBD1,TRBJ1-3
TGTGCCAGCAGCTTAAGACTAGTCGATGAGCAGTTCTTC,CASSLRLVDEQFF,TRBV7-9,-,-,TRBJ2-1
TGTGCCAGCAGGGAACAGGGTCATCAGACTGAAGCTTTCTTT,CASREQGHQTEAFF,TRBV28,-,-,TRBJ1-1
TGTGCCAGTTCCCAGGCCCCCCGGGAGGGAGCTTTCTTT,CASSQAPREGAFF,TRBV2,-,-,TRBJ1-1
TGTGCCAGCAGCGAAACTCTTGCCGGGGAGCTGTTTTTT,CASSETLAGELFF,TRBV9,-,-,TRBJ2-2
TGTGCCAGCAGCTTCTCAGGGGGGATTGGCTACACCTTC,CASSFSGGIGYTF,TRBV11-2,-,TRBD1,TRBJ1-2
TGTGCCAGCAGTCTACAGGGGGCGGGAGAGACCCAGTACTTC,CASSLQGAGETQYF,TRBV25-1,-,TRBD1,TRBJ2-5
TGTGCCAGCATTAGACAGGGGTATACTGAAGCTTTCTTT,CASIRQGYTEAFF,TRBV2,-,TRBD1,TRBJ1-1
TGTGCCAGCAGTTATGGCTTCGCAGGGCGGGAGGGCGAGCAGTACTTC,CASSYGFAGREGEQYF,TRBV6-2/TRBV6-3,-,TRBD2,TRBJ2-7